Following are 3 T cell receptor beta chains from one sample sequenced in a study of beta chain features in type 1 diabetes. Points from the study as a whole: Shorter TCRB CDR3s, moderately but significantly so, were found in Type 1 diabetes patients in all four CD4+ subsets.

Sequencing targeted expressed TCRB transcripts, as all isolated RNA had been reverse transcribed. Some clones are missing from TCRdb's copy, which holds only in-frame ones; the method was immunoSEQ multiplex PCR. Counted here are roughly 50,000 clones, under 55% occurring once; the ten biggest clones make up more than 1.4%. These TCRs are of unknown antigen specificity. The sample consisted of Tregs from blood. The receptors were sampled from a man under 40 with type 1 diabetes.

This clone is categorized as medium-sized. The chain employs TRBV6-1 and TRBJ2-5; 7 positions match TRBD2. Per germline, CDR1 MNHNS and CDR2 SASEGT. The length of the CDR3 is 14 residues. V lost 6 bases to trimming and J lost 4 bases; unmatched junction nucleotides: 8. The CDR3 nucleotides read TGTGCCAGCAGGGAGGGAGGGTCTCTAGAGACCCAGTACTTC. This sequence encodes CASREGGSLETQYF.

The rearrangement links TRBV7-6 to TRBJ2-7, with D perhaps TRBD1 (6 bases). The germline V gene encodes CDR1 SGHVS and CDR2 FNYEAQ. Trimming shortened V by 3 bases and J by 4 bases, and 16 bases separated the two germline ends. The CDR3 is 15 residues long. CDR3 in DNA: TGTGCCAGCAGCTTGGGCAGGGGAAATTCGTACGAGCAGTACTTC. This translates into CASSLGRGNSYEQYF.

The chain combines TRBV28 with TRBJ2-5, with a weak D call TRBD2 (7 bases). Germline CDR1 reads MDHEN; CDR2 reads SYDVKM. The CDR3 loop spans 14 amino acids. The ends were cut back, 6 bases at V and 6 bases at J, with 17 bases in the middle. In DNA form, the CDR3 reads TGTGCCAGCAGCTCGAGGGGGGGGGTACAGACCCAGTACTTC. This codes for CASSSRGGVQTQYF.